These 32 T cell receptor beta chains came from one sample sequenced in a study of T cell responses to AZD1222 COVID-19 vaccine. TCRdb's table, derived via immunoSEQ multiplex PCR, lists solely in-frame clones and lacks some. Of some 80,000 clones in the sample, about nine tenths were seen once. This specimen consisted of peripheral blood, obtained 28 days after the second AZD1222 dose. These receptors originate from an adult who received the AZD1222 COVID-19 vaccine.

This clone was seen a handful of times. This chain uses TRBV5-1 with TRBJ1-1; TRBD1 matches at 8 bases. This CDR3 is built from 13 residues. Trimming removed 0 bases from V and 5 bases from J; junction bases left unmatched: 0. Germline V gene data show CDR1 as SGHRS and CDR2 as YFSETQ. The CDR3 loop is CASSLGTGTEAFF. CDR3 bases: TGCGCCAGCAGCTTGGGGACAGGGACTGAAGCTTTCTTT.

The V call is TRBV27, the J call TRBJ1-5; no definite D call. CDR3 size: 14 residues. Trimming took off 4 bases at V and 7 bases at J, with 14 bases between the two ends. The V gene's germline CDR1 is MNHEY and CDR2 SMNVEV (reference sequence). CDR3 nucleotide sequence: TGTGCCAGCAGTTCCCAGAATAGCAGGCAGCCCCAGCATTTT. Its translation: CASSSQNSRQPQHF.

The chain employs TRBV19 and TRBJ2-6, with D possibly being TRBD1 (5 bases). The germline V and J ends were trimmed by 4 bases and 2 bases, with 15 bases remaining between them. The CDR3 totals 17 residues. The germline V gene encodes CDR1 LNHDA and CDR2 SQIVND (reference sequence). CDR3 DNA sequence: TGTGCCAGTAGTAGGCAGGGCAGATTTACTGGGGCCAACGTCCTGACTTTC. It specifies CASSRQGRFTGANVLTF.

The gene calls are TRBV3-1 (or the pseudogene TRBV3-2) and TRBJ2-5, with D perhaps TRBD1 or TRBD2 (5 bases each). Germline CDR1 LGHDT, CDR2 YNNKEL (reference sequence). Deletions cut 4 bases from V and 0 bases from J, with 9 bases between. CDR3 length equals 14 residues. CDR3 region: CASSLGTYQETQYF. The CDR3 coding sequence is TGTGCCAGCAGCCTCGGGACGTACCAAGAGACCCAGTACTTC.

J is TRBJ2-5 and V is TRBV30; 9 bases match TRBD1. Germline CDR1 GTSNPN, CDR2 SVGIG (reference sequence). The V gene end was trimmed by 2 bases and the J gene end by 5 bases; junction bases not matched to a gene: 6. The CDR3 contains 14 residues. Here the CDR3 DNA reads TGTGCCTGGAGTACGACAGGGGGAAGTGAGACCCAGTACTTC. This gives the protein CAWSTTGGSETQYF.

The gene calls are TRBV4-2 and TRBJ1-1; TRBD1 might be the D (6 bases). This CDR3 region has 16 residues. Trimming removed 9 bases at V and 0 bases at J, with 20 bases between. The germline V gene encodes CDR1 LGHNA and CDR2 YNFKEQ. The CDR3 loop is CASRKGEDTVNTEAFF. As DNA, the CDR3 is TGTGCCAGTCGAAAGGGGGAGGACACTGTGAACACTGAAGCTTTCTTT.

This rearrangement joins TRBV5-1 to TRBJ2-7; D is ambiguous. Trimming pared 0 bases from V and 7 bases from J, leaving 11 bases between. Germline V gene sequence: CDR1 SGHRS, CDR2 YFSETQ. The CDR3 loop spans 13 amino acids. CDR3 sequence reads: CASSLGLMWEQYF. The CDR3 DNA reads TGCGCCAGCAGCTTGGGGTTGATGTGGGAGCAGTACTTC.

J is TRBJ1-2 and V is TRBV9; TRBD1 matches 9 bases. The length of the CDR3 is 15 residues. CDR1 and CDR2 from the germline V gene are SGDLS and YYNGEE. J lost 2 bases, V lost 0 bases, and 2 bases had no gene match. The CDR3: CASSVVGQGNYGYTF. CDR3 sequence (DNA): TGTGCCAGCAGCGTAGTGGGACAGGGCAACTATGGCTACACCTTC. Full variable domain (missing parts from reference TRBV9 and TRBJ1-2): DSGVTQTPKHLITATGQRVTLRCSPRSGDLSVYWYQQSLDQGLQFLIQYYNGEERAKGNILERFSAQQFPDLHSELNLSSLELGDSALYFCASSVVGQGNYGYTFGSGTRLTVV.

The gene calls are TRBV7-8 and TRBJ2-3; D gene ambiguous. This CDR3 is built from 12 residues. The ends were cut back, 4 bases at V and 6 bases at J, with 8 bases in the middle. Germline lookup yields CDR1 SGHVS and CDR2 FQNEAQ. Here the CDR3 reads CASSYGLDTQYF. The CDR3 DNA reads as TGTGCCAGCAGCTACGGATTGGATACGCAGTATTTT.

The chain carries TRBV18 and TRBJ1-4, with a weak D call TRBD1 (5 bases). Deletions cut 3 bases from V and 8 bases from J, with 16 bases between. Germline V gene lookup returns CDR1 KGHSH and CDR2 LQKENI. This CDR3 contains 15 residues. CDR3 protein: CASSPSGGGNEKLFF. CDR3 sequence (DNA): TGTGCCAGCTCACCGTCTGGCGGGGGGAACGAAAAACTGTTTTTT. Supplemented by reference TRBV18 and TRBJ1-4, the full variable domain reads NAGVMQNPRHLVRRRGQEARLRCSPMKGHSHVYWYRQLPEEGLKFMVYLQKENIIDESGMPKERFSAEFPKEGPSILRIQQVVRGDSAAYFCASSPSGGGNEKLFFGSGTQLSVL.

This sequence joins TRBV7-2 and TRBJ2-5, with D possibly matching TRBD2 (5 bases). The CDR3 has 13 residues. V was shortened by 4 bases and J by 5 bases, with 11 bases between the two germline ends. Per the germline V gene, CDR1 is SGHTA and CDR2 is FQGNSA. The CDR3, as DNA: TGTGCCAGCAGCTCCAACTGGGAGGAGACCCAGTACTTC. It specifies CASSSNWEETQYF. Using reference TRBV7-2 and TRBJ2-5 for the parts outside the CDR3, the full variable domain is GAGVSQSPSNKVTEKGKDVELRCDPISGHTALYWYRQSLGQGLEFLIYFQGNSAPDKSGLPSDRFSAERTGGSVSTLTIQRTQQEDSAVYLCASSSNWEETQYFGPGTRLLVL.

V usage is TRBV7-8 and J usage is TRBJ1-1; D perhaps matches TRBD1 (6 bases). The CDR3 totals 15 residues. Trimming stripped 4 bases from V and 0 bases from J, with 12 bases between. CDR1 and CDR2 (germline): SGHVS, FQNEAQ. CDR3 nucleotide sequence: TGTGCCAGCAGCTCGCAGGGGTTACTGAACACTGAAGCTTTCTTT. It specifies CASSSQGLLNTEAFF.

V gene TRBV29-1 combines with J gene TRBJ2-3, with D hard to call. Per the germline V gene, CDR1 is SQVTM and CDR2 is ANQGSEA. The CDR3 is made up of 11 amino acids. The germline V and J ends were trimmed by 6 bases and 2 bases, with 6 bases remaining between them. The CDR3 is CSVTDTDTQYF. The CDR3 DNA is TGCAGCGTGACTGACACAGATACGCAGTATTTT.

The gene calls are TRBV5-6 and TRBJ1-6; 8 nucleotides align to TRBD1. Losses at the gene ends were 5 bases for V and 7 bases for J; bases not matched to a gene: 2. CDR1 is SGHDT, CDR2 YYEEEE, per germline. This CDR3 comprises 13 residues. The CDR3 sequence is CASRRDRNSPLHF. The CDR3 region has the DNA TGTGCCAGCAGGAGGGACAGGAATTCACCCCTCCACTTT.

The chain couples TRBV11-3 to TRBJ2-5, with D possibly being TRBD1 (6 bases). The length of the CDR3 is 14 residues. Germline lookup yields CDR1 SGHNT and CDR2 YENEEA. Trimming shortened V by 3 bases and J by 7 bases, and 15 bases separated the two germline ends. CDR3 nucleotides: TGTGCCAGCAGCTTTGGTCCAGGGGACCTGACCCAGTACTTC. Translated, it gives CASSFGPGDLTQYF.

This chain links TRBV19 with TRBJ1-6; TRBD1 matches at 9 bases. V lost 7 bases and J lost 0; bases outside the gene matches: 4. From germline, CDR1 is LNHDA and CDR2 SQIVND (reference sequence). CDR3 length equals 16 residues. The DNA for the CDR3 is TGTGCCAGTAACAGGGGGCCCGACTCCTATAATTCACCCCTCCACTTT. Residues: CASNRGPDSYNSPLHF.

This clone is a singleton in its sample. The chain links TRBV6-5 to TRBJ2-7; no reliable D call. Deletions cut 5 bases from V and 3 bases from J, with 17 bases between. This CDR3 spans 15 amino acids. CDR1 MNHEY and CDR2 SVGAGI come from the germline V gene. In DNA form, the CDR3 reads TGTGCCAGCAGTCCCGATTTCGGCTCTTACTACGAGCAGTACTTC. Translation: CASSPDFGSYYEQYF.

The J gene is TRBJ1-1, the V gene TRBV19; D unclear. CDR1 and CDR2 (germline): LNHDA, SQIVND (reference sequence). Between the trimmed V and J ends, which lost 3 bases and 4 bases, there was a span of 24 bases. The CDR3 is made up of 18 amino acids. Here the CDR3 DNA reads TGTGCCAGTAGTATTACGCCTTCCGGCATGGTGTTTCGCACTGAAGCTTTCTTT. It is translated as CASSITPSGMVFRTEAFF.

This clone was observed a handful of times. The chain recombines TRBV24-1 with TRBJ1-1, with TRBD1 as a possible D gene (6 bases). Germline V gene sequence: CDR1 KGHDR, CDR2 SFDVKD. The CDR3 is made up of 14 amino acids. V dropped 2 bases and J dropped 3 bases, with 9 bases sitting between them. The CDR3 loop is CATSDSTGYTEAFF. The CDR3 region has the DNA TGTGCCACCAGTGATTCTACAGGGTACACTGAAGCTTTCTTT.

This clone was detected only once. This chain joins TRBV24-1 and TRBJ1-4; 9 nucleotides agree with TRBD1. CDR1 and CDR2 (germline): KGHDR, SFDVKD. V trimming: 4 bases; J trimming: 8 bases; junction bases outside the gene matches: 10. The CDR3 runs 16 residues. The CDR3 here is CATSEARQGGEEKLFF. The CDR3 bases are TGTGCCACCAGTGAAGCAAGACAGGGGGGAGAAGAAAAACTGTTTTTT.

A single count supports this clone. Other DNA sequences in the same sample also yield this CDR3. The DNA for the CDR3 is TGTGCCAGCAGCCCCCGGGACTATGGCTACACCTTC. This translates into CASSPRDYGYTF. J is TRBJ1-2 and V is TRBV7-9; D unclear. V was trimmed by 5 bases and J by 3 bases, leaving 7 bases between them. Germline CDR1 SEHNR, CDR2 FQNEAQ (reference sequence). The CDR3 has 12 residues.

The chain is built from TRBV28 and TRBJ1-5, with 11 bases identical to TRBD1. The CDR3 totals 15 residues. With 3 bases clipped from V and 3 bases from J, the junction kept 1 base outside the gene matches. CDR1 and CDR2 (germline): MDHEN, SYDVKM. This chain's CDR3 is CASSLDRGLNQPQHF. The CDR3 nucleotides are TGTGCCAGCAGTTTGGACAGGGGGCTCAATCAGCCCCAGCATTTT. Combining the CDR3 with reference TRBV28 and TRBJ1-5 gives the whole variable domain DVKVTQSSRYLVKRTGEKVFLECVQDMDHENMFWYRQDPGLGLRLIYFSYDVKMKEKGDIPEGYSVSREKKERFSLILESASTNQTSMYLCASSLDRGLNQPQHFGDGTRLSIL.

The chain uses TRBV13 and TRBJ2-3; 8 bases match TRBD1. The CDR3 is 15 residues long. J was trimmed by 4 bases and V by 4 bases; bases with no gene match: 7. Germline values: CDR1 PRHDT, CDR2 FYEKMQ (reference sequence). The CDR3 loop reads CASSSRTGSADTQYF. The CDR3 coding sequence is TGTGCCAGCAGCTCCCGGACAGGGTCTGCAGATACGCAGTATTTT.

The rearrangement joins TRBV4-2 to TRBJ1-1; D call uncertain. The CDR3 has 16 amino acids. The V end was cut by 0 bases, the J end by 0 bases, with 11 bases between. Germline loops: CDR1 LGHNA, CDR2 YNFKEQ. CDR3 DNA sequence: TGTGCCAGCAGCCAAGAGGCGGCGTACATGAACACTGAAGCTTTCTTT. It encodes CASSQEAAYMNTEAFF.

This clone was recorded once. The V and J genes are TRBV6-5 and TRBJ2-1, with TRBD2 matching over 15 bases. Germline V gives CDR1 MNHEY, CDR2 SVGAGI. With 6 bases clipped from V and 11 bases from J, the junction kept 5 bases outside the gene matches. The length of the CDR3 is 14 residues. The CDR3 region is CASSKGTSGGQQFF. In DNA, the CDR3 is TGTGCCAGCAGCAAAGGGACTAGCGGGGGGCAGCAGTTCTTC.

This clone was observed a single time. The rearrangement uses TRBV2 and TRBJ2-1; 8 bases are shared with TRBD2. Looked up from germline, CDR1 is SNHLY and CDR2 is FYNNEI. The length of the CDR3 is 12 residues. J gave up 9 bases and V 6 bases, and 4 bases lay outside the gene matches. CDR3 sequence (DNA): TGTGCCAGCAGAGCTACTAGCGGTGAGCAGTTCTTC. Translating it yields CASRATSGEQFF.

The genes are TRBV7-3 and TRBJ1-5; 10 bases agree with TRBD1. The CDR3 runs 15 residues. CDR1 is SGHTA, CDR2 FQGTGA, per germline. The V segment lost 3 bases and the J segment 7 bases; nucleotides outside the gene matches: 6. The CDR3 nucleotides read TGTGCCAGCAGCTTCGAGACAGGGGGCCGGCAGCCCCAGCATTTT. As protein: CASSFETGGRQPQHF.

The chain combines TRBV24-1 with TRBJ2-1; D gene ambiguous. CDR3 length: 15 amino acids. The V gene's germline CDR1 is KGHDR and CDR2 SFDVKD. V shed 5 bases and J shed 8 bases, with 18 bases lying between them. The DNA for the CDR3 is TGTGCCACCAGTGGCGCTCCCCCCGCATTTGATGAGCAGTTCTTC. Amino acid sequence: CATSGAPPAFDEQFF.

This sequence joins TRBV3-1 (or the pseudogene TRBV3-2) and TRBJ1-5; D unresolved. V lost 6 bases to trimming and J lost 6 bases, with 18 bases between them. CDR1 and CDR2 (germline): LGHDT, YNNKEL (reference sequence). This CDR3 spans 15 amino acids. CDR3: CASSRGPDRSQPQHF. The DNA of the CDR3 is TGTGCCAGCAGTCGCGGGCCCGATCGTAGTCAGCCCCAGCATTTT.

The chain carries TRBV18 and TRBJ2-1; D is unresolved. The CDR3 has 12 residues. The V end was cut by 6 bases, the J end by 8 bases, with 11 bases between. Germline values: CDR1 KGHSH, CDR2 LQKENI. CDR3 nucleotide sequence: TGTGCCAGCTCCCCAGACCGGGATGAGCAGTTCTTC. It is translated as CASSPDRDEQFF.

This rearrangement joins TRBV7-3 to TRBJ1-1; D is undetermined. The ends were cut back, 2 bases at V and 2 bases at J, with 3 bases in the middle. CDR1 is SGHTA and CDR2 is FQGTGA in the germline V gene. This CDR3 contains 12 residues. The CDR3, as DNA: TGTGCCAGCAGCTTATCTAACACTGAAGCTTTCTTT. Translated, it gives CASSLSNTEAFF.

The gene calls are TRBV12-3 or TRBV12-4 and TRBJ1-3; no clear D gene. V was pared by 6 bases and J by 4 bases, with 10 bases between. The CDR3 runs to 13 residues. CDR3 nucleotides: TGTGCCAGCAGCCGACTAATGGGAAACACCATATATTTT. This codes for CASSRLMGNTIYF.